This T cell receptor (beta chain) derives from a study of OX40 agonist ivuxolimab in advanced cancers. Clones were read by immunoSEQ multiplex PCR, and TCRdb kept only the in-frame ones, dropping some. The sample holds around 64,000 clones, approximately 84% seen once. Study-wide points: The average count of expanded clones was higher among CD8+ T cells than among CD4+.

The CDR3 is 19 amino acids. Losses at the gene ends were 5 bases for V and 4 bases for J; bases not matched to a gene: 18. Germline V lookup: CDR1 LNHDA, CDR2 SQIVND (reference sequence). Of note for this clone: The antigen is unknown.

The sample consisted of CD4+ or CD8+ T cells sorted from blood, taken in a trial of the OX40 agonist ivuxolimab. The sequence came from an adult with an advanced solid tumor such as melanoma, head and neck, liver or kidney cancer. The chain couples TRBV19 to TRBJ2-5; 11 nucleotides line up with TRBD1. Written as DNA, the CDR3 is TGTGCCAGTAGTGCTGGACAGGGGGCCCTGATACCCAGGTCAGAGACCCAGTACTTC. Its translation is CASSAGQGALIPRSETQYF. Full variable domain (missing parts from reference TRBV19 and TRBJ2-5): DGGITQSPKYLFRKEGQNVTLSCEQNLNHDAMYWYRQDPGQGLRLIYYSQIVNDFQKGDIAEGYSVSREKKESFPLTVTSAQKNPTAFYLCASSAGQGALIPRSETQYFGPGTRLLVL.